This TCR beta chain was sequenced in a study of blood T cell repertoires in COVID-19. The authors' processing: Nucleated cell counts were estimated from reference gene primer amplification. Profiled with immunoSEQ multiplex PCR; TCRdb holds only in-frame clones, not every one. The V and J calls and the clone size are those of that table, but D and trimming were determined from the DNA. Seen here are about 140,000 clones, 70% to 85% observed once, and the top ten hold approximately 6.6%. The sequencing sample was made of peripheral blood. This clonotype was sampled from a human donor in a cohort sampled during active COVID-19.

CDR3 DNA: TGTGCCAGCAGCCAAGGGGACTTGAGAGCGTCCGGGGAGCTGTTTTTT. Translating it yields CASSQGDLRASGELFF. The chain has TRBV4-2 and TRBJ2-2; possible D gene TRBD2, 6 bases. Germline CDR1 and CDR2: LGHNA and YNFKEQ. The ends were cut back, 1 base at V and 6 bases at J, with 15 bases in the middle. There are 16 residues in the CDR3.